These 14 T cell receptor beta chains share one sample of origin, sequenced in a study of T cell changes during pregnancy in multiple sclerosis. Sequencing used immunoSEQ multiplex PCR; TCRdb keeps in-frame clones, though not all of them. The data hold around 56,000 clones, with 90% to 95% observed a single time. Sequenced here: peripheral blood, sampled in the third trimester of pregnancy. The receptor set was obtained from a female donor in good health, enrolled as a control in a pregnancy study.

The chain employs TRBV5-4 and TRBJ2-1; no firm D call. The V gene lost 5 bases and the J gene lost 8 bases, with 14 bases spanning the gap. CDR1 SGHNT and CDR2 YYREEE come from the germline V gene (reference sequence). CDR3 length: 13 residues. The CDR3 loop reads CASRESVSDEQFF. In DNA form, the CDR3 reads TGTGCCAGCAGAGAGTCGGTTTCGGATGAGCAGTTCTTC.

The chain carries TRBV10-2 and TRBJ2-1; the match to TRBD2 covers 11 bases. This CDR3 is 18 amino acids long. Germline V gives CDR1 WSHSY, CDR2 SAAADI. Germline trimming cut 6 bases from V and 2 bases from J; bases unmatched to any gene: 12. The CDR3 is CASRKLAGDILAYNEQFF. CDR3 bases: TGCGCCAGCAGAAAACTAGCGGGAGACATCCTTGCCTACAATGAGCAGTTCTTC.

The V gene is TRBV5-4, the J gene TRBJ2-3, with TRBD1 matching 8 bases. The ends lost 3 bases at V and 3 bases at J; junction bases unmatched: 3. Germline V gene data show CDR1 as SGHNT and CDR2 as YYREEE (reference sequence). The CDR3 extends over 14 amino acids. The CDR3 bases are TGTGCCAGCAGCTCTCGGACAGGGACAGATACGCAGTATTTT. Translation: CASSSRTGTDTQYF.

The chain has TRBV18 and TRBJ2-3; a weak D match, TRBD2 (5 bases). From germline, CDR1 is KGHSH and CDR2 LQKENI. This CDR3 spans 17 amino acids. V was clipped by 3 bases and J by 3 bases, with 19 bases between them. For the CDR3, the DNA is TGTGCCAGCTCACCCCTCCCCTTGGGCCCGGGAACAGATACGCAGTATTTT. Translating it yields CASSPLPLGPGTDTQYF.

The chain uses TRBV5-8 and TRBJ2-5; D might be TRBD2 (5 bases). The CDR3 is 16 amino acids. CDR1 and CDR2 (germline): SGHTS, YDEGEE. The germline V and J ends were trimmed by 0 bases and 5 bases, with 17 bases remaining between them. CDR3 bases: TGTGCCAGCAGCTTGGTACGGTCCGCCGGCGGGGAGACCCAGTACTTC. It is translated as CASSLVRSAGGETQYF.

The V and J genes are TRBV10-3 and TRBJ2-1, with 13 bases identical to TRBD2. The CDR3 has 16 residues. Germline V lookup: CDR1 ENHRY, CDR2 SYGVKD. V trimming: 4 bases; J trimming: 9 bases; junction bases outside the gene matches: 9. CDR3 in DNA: TGTGCCATCAGTGGTCTGACTAGCGGGAGGAACGGTGAGCAGTTCTTC. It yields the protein CAISGLTSGRNGEQFF.

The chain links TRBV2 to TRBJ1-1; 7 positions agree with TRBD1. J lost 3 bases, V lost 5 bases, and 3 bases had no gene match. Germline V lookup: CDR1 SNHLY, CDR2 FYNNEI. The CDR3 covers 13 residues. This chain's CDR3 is CASSMTGYTEAFF. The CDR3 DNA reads TGTGCCAGCAGTATGACAGGGTACACTGAAGCTTTCTTT.

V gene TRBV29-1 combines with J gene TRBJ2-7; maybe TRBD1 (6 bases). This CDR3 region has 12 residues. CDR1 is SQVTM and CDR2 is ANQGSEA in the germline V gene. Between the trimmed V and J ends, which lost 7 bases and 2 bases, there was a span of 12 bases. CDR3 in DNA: TGCAGCGCTAGGACAGCCGCCTACGAGCAGTACTTC. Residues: CSARTAAYEQYF.

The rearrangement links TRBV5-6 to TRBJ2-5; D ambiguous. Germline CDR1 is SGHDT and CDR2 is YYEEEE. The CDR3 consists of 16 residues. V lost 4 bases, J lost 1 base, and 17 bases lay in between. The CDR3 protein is CASSLTLEPFQETQYF. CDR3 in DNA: TGTGCCAGCAGCCTGACTTTGGAACCGTTCCAAGAGACCCAGTACTTC. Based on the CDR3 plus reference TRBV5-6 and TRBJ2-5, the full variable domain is DAGVTQSPTHLIKTRGQQVTLRCSPKSGHDTVSWYQQALGQGPQFIFQYYEEEERQRGNFPDRFSGHQFPNYSSELNVNALLLGDSALYLCASSLTLEPFQETQYFGPGTRLLVL.

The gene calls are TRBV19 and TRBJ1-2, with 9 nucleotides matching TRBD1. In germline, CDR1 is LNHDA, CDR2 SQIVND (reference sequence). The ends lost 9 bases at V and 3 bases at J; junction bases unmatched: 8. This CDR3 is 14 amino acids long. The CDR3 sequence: CASILTGGDYGYTF. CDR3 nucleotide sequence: TGTGCCAGCATTCTGACAGGGGGGGACTATGGCTACACCTTC.

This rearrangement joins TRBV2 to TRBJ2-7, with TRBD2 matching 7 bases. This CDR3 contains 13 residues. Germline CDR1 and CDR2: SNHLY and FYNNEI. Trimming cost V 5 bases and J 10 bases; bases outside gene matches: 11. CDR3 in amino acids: CASSFARDYKQYF. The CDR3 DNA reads TGTGCCAGCAGTTTCGCCCGGGACTATAAACAGTACTTC.

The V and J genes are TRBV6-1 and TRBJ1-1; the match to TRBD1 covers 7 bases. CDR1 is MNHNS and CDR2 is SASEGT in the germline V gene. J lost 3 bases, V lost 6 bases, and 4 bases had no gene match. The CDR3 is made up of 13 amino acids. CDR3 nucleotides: TGTGCCAGCAGGAGGACAGGTTACACTGAAGCTTTCTTT. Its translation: CASRRTGYTEAFF.

Here the CDR3 DNA reads TGTGCCAGCAGCATTACGGGCAGGACAGGGACGGATGGCTACACCTTC. Translation: CASSITGRTGTDGYTF. This sequence joins TRBV6-6 and TRBJ1-2, with TRBD1 matching 8 bases. The CDR3 is 16 amino acids. The germline gives CDR1 MNHNY, CDR2 SVGAGI (reference sequence). The junction had 15 bases not matched to a gene; V was cut back by 6 bases and J by 6 bases.

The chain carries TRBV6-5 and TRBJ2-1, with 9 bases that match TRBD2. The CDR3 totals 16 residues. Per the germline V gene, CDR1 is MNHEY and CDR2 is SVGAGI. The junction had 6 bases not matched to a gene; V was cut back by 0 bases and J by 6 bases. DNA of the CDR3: TGTGCCAGCAGTTACTCGGTAGCGGGAGTGAGCAATGAGCAGTTCTTC. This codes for CASSYSVAGVSNEQFF.